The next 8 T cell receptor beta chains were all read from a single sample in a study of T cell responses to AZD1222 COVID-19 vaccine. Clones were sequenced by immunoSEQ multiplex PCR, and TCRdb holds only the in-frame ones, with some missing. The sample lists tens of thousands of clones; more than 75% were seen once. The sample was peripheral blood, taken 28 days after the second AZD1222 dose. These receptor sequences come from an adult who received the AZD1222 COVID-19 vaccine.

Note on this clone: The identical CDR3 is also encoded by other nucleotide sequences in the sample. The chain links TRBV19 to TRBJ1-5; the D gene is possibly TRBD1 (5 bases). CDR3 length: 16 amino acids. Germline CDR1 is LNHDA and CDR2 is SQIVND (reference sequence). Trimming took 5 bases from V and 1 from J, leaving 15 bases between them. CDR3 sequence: CASSPSSGGSNQPQHF. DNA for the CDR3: TGTGCCAGTAGTCCGTCCTCGGGGGGGAGCAATCAGCCCCAGCATTTT.

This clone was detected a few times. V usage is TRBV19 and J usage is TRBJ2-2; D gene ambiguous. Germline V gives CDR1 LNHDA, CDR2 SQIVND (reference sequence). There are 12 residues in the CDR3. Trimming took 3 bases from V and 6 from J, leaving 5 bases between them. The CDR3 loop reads CASSMVPGELFF. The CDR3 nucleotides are TGTGCCAGTAGTATGGTCCCCGGGGAGCTGTTTTTT.

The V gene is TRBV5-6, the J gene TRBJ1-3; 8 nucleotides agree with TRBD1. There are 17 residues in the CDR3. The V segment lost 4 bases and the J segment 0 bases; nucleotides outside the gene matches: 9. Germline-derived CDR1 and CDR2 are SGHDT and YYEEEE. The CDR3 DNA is TGTGCCAGCAGCCCACGCTCAGGGGGCCTCTCTGGAAACACCATATATTTT. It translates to CASSPRSGGLSGNTIYF.

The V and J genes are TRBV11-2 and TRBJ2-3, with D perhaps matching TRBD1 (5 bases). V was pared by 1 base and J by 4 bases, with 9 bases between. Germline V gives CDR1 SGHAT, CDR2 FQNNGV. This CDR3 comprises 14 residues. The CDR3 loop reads CASSLGQQADTQYF. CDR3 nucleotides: TGTGCCAGCAGCTTAGGACAGCAAGCAGATACGCAGTATTTT.

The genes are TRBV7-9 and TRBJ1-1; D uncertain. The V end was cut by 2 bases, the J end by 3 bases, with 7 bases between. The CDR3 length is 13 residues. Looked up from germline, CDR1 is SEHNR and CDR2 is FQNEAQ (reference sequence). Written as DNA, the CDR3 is TGTGCCAGCAGCTTATCCCCGGACACTGAAGCTTTCTTT. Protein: CASSLSPDTEAFF.

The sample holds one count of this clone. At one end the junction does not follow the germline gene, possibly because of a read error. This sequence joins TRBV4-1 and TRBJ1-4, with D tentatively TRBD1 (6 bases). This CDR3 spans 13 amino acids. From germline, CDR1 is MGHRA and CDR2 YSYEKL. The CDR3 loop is CASSHPGQSPIYF. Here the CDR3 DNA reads TGCGCCAGCAGCCATCCAGGACAGAGCCCAATTTACTTT.

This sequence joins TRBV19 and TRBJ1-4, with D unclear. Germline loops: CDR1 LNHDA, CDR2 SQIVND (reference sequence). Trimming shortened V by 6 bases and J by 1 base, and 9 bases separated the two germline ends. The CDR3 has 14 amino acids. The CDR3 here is CASSRRVTNEKLFF. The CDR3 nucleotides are TGTGCCAGTAGCCGAAGGGTAACTAATGAAAAACTGTTTTTT. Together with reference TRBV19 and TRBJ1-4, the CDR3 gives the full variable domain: DGGITQSPKYLFRKEGQNVTLSCEQNLNHDAMYWYRQDPGQGLRLIYYSQIVNDFQKGDIAEGYSVSREKKESFPLTVTSAQKNPTAFYLCASSRRVTNEKLFFGSGTQLSVL.

Written as DNA, the CDR3 is TGTGCCAGCAGTCCAACAGGGATAGAGACCCAGTACTTC. Its translation: CASSPTGIETQYF. V usage is TRBV12-3 or TRBV12-4 and J usage is TRBJ2-5, with D possibly being TRBD1 (6 bases). V was cut by 5 bases and J by 4 bases, with 11 bases left in between. The CDR3 has 13 residues.